This TCR beta chain was documented in a study of shared clonotypes between healthy human individuals. Memory CD4+ cells were the fraction left after CD45RA+ naive selection. Germline V gene data show CDR1 as SGHAT and CDR2 as FQDESV (reference sequence). The J segment lost 2 bases and the V segment lost 3 bases, leaving 11 bases of the junction unmatched. The CDR3 extends over 17 amino acids. Libraries were prepared by immunoSEQ multiplex PCR; TCRdb keeps only in-frame clonotypes and omits some of them. The table lists approximately 2.5 million clones, around 94% of them singletons. The chain recombines TRBV11-1 with TRBJ2-3; 7 bases align to TRBD1. The source is a young man in good health. The sample was naive CD4+ T cells sorted from blood. Sample subset: CD45RA+ positively selected. The CDR3 DNA follows: TGTGCCAGCAGCTTGGGGGCCGGGACAGTCTACACAGATACGCAGTATTTT. This encodes CASSLGAGTVYTDTQYF.